Listed below are T cell receptor beta chains from one sample, sequenced in a study of blood T cell repertoires in COVID-19. Method: immunoSEQ multiplex PCR; TCRdb's copy keeps in-frame clones and lacks some. This table has under 200,000 clones, around 84% appearing once. What was sequenced was peripheral blood. Source of these receptors: a woman aged 70 to 79 with COVID-19, enrolled during active disease. Each CDR3 is given with its conserved first and last residue. D genes are given only for firm matches. The listing skips clone size in some rows; elsewhere it reads once, few, many or a size class.

D gene,clone size,J gene,V gene,CDR3 protein,CDR3 DNA
NA,NA,TRBJ1-1,TRBV7-9,CASSLSWNTEAFF,TGTGCCAGCAGCTTATCTTGGAACACTGAAGCTTTCTTT
TRBD1,NA,TRBJ1-2,TRBV19,CASSMGQRNGNYGYTF,TGTGCCAGTAGTATGGGACAGCGAAACGGGAACTATGGCTACACCTTC
NA,NA,TRBJ1-1,TRBV19,CATKANTEAFF,TGTGCCACGAAAGCGAACACTGAAGCTTTCTTT
TRBD2,few,TRBJ2-7,TRBV18,CASSRDTGLAGDEQYF,TGTGCCAGCTCACGCGACACCGGACTAGCGGGAGACGAGCAGTACTTC
NA,NA,TRBJ2-2,TRBV3-1/TRBV3-2,CASSQRGTGELFF,TGTGCCAGCAGCCAACGGGGAACCGGGGAGCTGTTTTTT
NA,NA,TRBJ2-5,TRBV5-1,CASTLSGGETQYF,TGCGCCAGCACCCTGTCTGGCGGGGAGACCCAGTACTTC
TRBD1,NA,TRBJ2-5,TRBV3-1/TRBV3-2,CASSPKGGSGVTQYF,TGTGCCAGCAGCCCTAAAGGGGGCTCTGGAGTGACCCAGTACTTC
TRBD2,few,TRBJ2-3,TRBV28,CASSLAGGTNTQYF,TGTGCCAGCAGTTTGGCGGGGGGCACGAATACGCAGTATTTT
NA,NA,TRBJ1-3,TRBV28,CASMGGRRNTIYF,TGTGCCAGCATGGGTGGGAGGCGAAACACCATATATTTT
NA,NA,TRBJ1-1,TRBV11-2,CASSTTDRRFLAFF,TGTGCCAGCAGCACCACCGACAGACGCTTTCTGGCTTTCTTT
NA,NA,TRBJ2-1,TRBV9,CASSVRGGEQFF,TGTGCCAGCAGCGTGAGGGGGGGTGAGCAGTTCTTC
NA,few,TRBJ1-5,TRBV10-1,CASIKSTEQAQPQHF,TGCGCCAGCATTAAATCTACGGAACAGGCTCAGCCCCAGCATTTT
NA,NA,TRBJ2-1,TRBV7-9,CASSLDSSSYNEQFF,TGTGCCAGCAGCTTAGACTCAAGCTCCTACAATGAGCAGTTCTTC
NA,NA,TRBJ1-1,TRBV19,CASSPRGYTEAFF,TGTGCCAGTAGCCCCCGGGGATACACTGAAGCTTTCTTT
NA,NA,TRBJ1-3,TRBV10-1,CASSDRQSARNTIYF,TGCGCCAGCAGTGACCGTCAGTCAGCGAGAAACACCATATATTTT
TRBD1,NA,TRBJ2-7,TRBV4-2,CASSQTGGAVGEQYF,TGTGCCAGCAGCCAAACAGGGGGCGCGGTCGGAGAGCAGTACTTC
NA,NA,TRBJ2-5,TRBV7-3,CASSPHPIRGETQYF,TGTGCCAGCAGCCCCCACCCAATCAGGGGCGAGACCCAGTACTTC
NA,NA,TRBJ1-4,TRBV29-1,CSVEVLDRWGGNEKLFF,TGCAGCGTTGAAGTATTGGACCGGTGGGGCGGTAATGAAAAACTGTTTTTT
TRBD2,NA,TRBJ2-5,TRBV5-1,CASSSPISGDQETQYF,TGCGCCAGCAGCTCCCCTATCAGCGGGGATCAAGAGACCCAGTACTTC
NA,NA,TRBJ1-2,TRBV9,CASSPSPSPNYGYTF,TGTGCCAGCAGCCCGAGCCCTTCACCCAACTATGGCTACACCTTC
NA,NA,TRBJ1-3,TRBV27,CASSLSASGNTIYF,TGTGCCAGCAGTTTAAGCGCGTCTGGAAACACCATATATTTT